This TCR beta chain is drawn from a study of blood T cell repertoires in COVID-19. Study-level background: Italy, Spain and the United States were the sources of the convalescent and acute COVID-19 samples. T cells, B-cell-depleted T cells, or PBMCs provided the cDNA or gDNA that served as material.

Germline V gene sequence: CDR1 SGHRS, CDR2 YFSETQ. This CDR3 has 13 residues. Trimming pared 4 bases from V and 3 bases from J, leaving 8 bases between. Methods used by the authors: Reference gene primer amplification gave nucleated cell count estimates. Measured with immunoSEQ multiplex PCR; TCRdb has only the in-frame clones, and not every one. That table is the source of V, J and clone size, and D and trimming were worked out from the DNA. The sample holds about 190,000 clones, about nine tenths seen once. Sequencing was carried out using peripheral blood. The sequence came from a man between 35 and 55 years old with acute or convalescent COVID-19. The rearrangement joins TRBV5-1 to TRBJ1-5, with no clear D. The DNA of the CDR3 is TGCGCCAGCAGCGTACAGCCCAATCAGCCCCAGCATTTT. It is translated as CASSVQPNQPQHF. Variable domain in full (rest from reference TRBV5-1 and TRBJ1-5): KAGVTQTPRYLIKTRGQQVTLSCSPISGHRSVSWYQQTPGQGLQFLFEYFSETQRNKGNFPGRFSGRQFSNSRSEMNVSTLELGDSALYLCASSVQPNQPQHFGDGTRLSIL.